This T cell receptor beta chain came from a study of blood T cell repertoires in COVID-19 (dated by TCRdb to 2020 to 2022). Some background on the complete study: Samples covering the acute and convalescent phases of COVID-19 were provided by collaborators in the United States, Italy and Spain. The prospective study material was composed of cDNA or gDNA derived from T cells, B-cell-depleted T cells, or PBMCs. Deeply sampled blood TCRbeta repertoires from subjects exposed to, actively infected with, or recovered from COVID-19 were included in the dataset. The repertoires were released in a freely available public database meant as a resource for research on the immune response to SARS-CoV-2. The samples were drawn from the first 160 participants of the ongoing ImmuneRACE study and from about 1,200 subjects provided by 6 global collaborators. Nearly every sample came with metadata listing a de-identified subject ID, COVID-19 status, age in years and sex. Where HLA class I and class II types were available, the types were taken from metadata supplied by the sample provider, not from assay-based typing.

In Seattle, one collaborating source enrolled patients while the infection was active and tracked those patients longitudinally over the course of disease. Collaborating institutions collected whole blood in K2EDTA tubes following their own protocols. Collaborator samples were shipped for TCRbeta analysis as frozen whole blood, isolated PBMCs, or DNA extracted from either sample type. The germline V and J ends show losses of 4 bases and 9 bases respectively, and no gene match explains 13 bases of the junction. From a lookup of the germline V gene, CDR1 and CDR2 are SGHAT and FQNNGV. The CDR3 has 17 amino acids, counting the end cysteine and phenylalanine. Left in the record is the CDR3 DNA by itself, 51 bases read in frame from the first base. This clone was recorded a few times. No antigen is known for it. Base qualities are not at hand, and no much larger clone is one base apart. Broader findings and caveats from the paper: The amount of clinical and demographic metadata varied by source and participant and was provided uncurated.

The immunoSEQ Assay, a bias-controlled multiplex PCR, was used to amplify TCRbeta CDR3 regions from genomic DNA. The study's own analysis went as follows. The number of nucleated cells in each sample was estimated from the amplification of reference gene primers within the assay. To quantify the absolute abundance of each unique TCRbeta CDR3 rearrangement, sequence reads were collapsed and filtered. Productive Simpson clonality was computed per sample as the square root of Simpson's diversity index over productive rearrangements. TCRdb took over this immuneACCESS table, retaining in-frame rearrangements with V and J assigned. Such tables are incomplete; in checked studies, under half of the missing clones stem from an unresolved V gene, and the remainder is unexplained. That table furnishes V, J and clone size, whereas the DNA furnished D and trimming. Across this sample there are about 370,000 clones, with about 89% seen only once. Of the sample, 3% falls within the top ten clones.

The V and J genes are TRBV11-2 and TRBJ2-1, and TRBD2 aligns with 12 junction nucleotides. The specimen was peripheral blood. The TCR sequence derives from a young woman with COVID-19, enrolled during active disease. Here is the DNA: TGTGCCAGCAGCTCTAGACTAGCGGGGGCCCCCCTGGTTGAGCAGTTCTTC. This encodes CASSSRLAGAPLVEQFF. Joined to the reference TRBV11-2 and TRBJ2-1 proteins, this CDR3 gives the full variable domain: EAGVAQSPRYKIIEKRQSVAFWCNPISGHATLYWYQQILGQGPKLLIQFQNNGVVDDSQLPKDRFSAERLKGVDSTLKIQPAKLEDSAVYLCASSSRLAGAPLVEQFFGPGTRLTVL.